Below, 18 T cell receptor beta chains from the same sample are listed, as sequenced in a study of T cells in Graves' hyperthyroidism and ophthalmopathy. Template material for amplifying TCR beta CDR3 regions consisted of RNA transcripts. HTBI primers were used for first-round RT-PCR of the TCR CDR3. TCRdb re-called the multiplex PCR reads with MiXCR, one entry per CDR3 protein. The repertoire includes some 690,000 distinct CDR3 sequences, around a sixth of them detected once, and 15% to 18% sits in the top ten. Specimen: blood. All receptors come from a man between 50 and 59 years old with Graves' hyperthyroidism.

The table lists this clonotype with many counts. CDR3: CASSPRDRGESGVYNEQFF. The CDR3 nucleotides are TGTGCCAGCAGTCCCCGGGACAGGGGCGAATCAGGGGTTTACAATGAGCAGTTCTTC. The V and J genes are TRBV12-3 or TRBV12-4 and TRBJ2-1; TRBD1 agrees at 10 bases. This CDR3 is 19 amino acids long. J gave up 4 bases and V 5 bases, and 17 bases lay outside the gene matches.

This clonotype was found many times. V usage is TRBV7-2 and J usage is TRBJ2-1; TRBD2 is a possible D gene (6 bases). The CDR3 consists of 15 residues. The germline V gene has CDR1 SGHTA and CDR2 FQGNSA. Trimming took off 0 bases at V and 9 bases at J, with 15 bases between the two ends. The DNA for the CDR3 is TGTGCCAGCAGCTTAGCGGGCGGGATCAATGTTGAGCAGTTCTTC. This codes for CASSLAGGINVEQFF.

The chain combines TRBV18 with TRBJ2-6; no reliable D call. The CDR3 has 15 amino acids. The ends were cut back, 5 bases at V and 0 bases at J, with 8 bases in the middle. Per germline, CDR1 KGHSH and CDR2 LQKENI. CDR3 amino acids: CASSSRTSGANVLTF. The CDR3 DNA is TGTGCCAGCTCATCAAGAACCTCTGGGGCCAACGTCCTGACTTTC. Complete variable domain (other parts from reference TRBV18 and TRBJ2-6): NAGVMQNPRHLVRRRGQEARLRCSPMKGHSHVYWYRQLPEEGLKFMVYLQKENIIDESGMPKERFSAEFPKEGPSILRIQQVVRGDSAAYFCASSSRTSGANVLTFGAGSRLTVL.

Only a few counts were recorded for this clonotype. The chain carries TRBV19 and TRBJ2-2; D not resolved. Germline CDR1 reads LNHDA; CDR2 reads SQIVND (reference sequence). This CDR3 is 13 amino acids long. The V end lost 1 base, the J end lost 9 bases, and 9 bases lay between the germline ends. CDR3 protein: CASSIATPRELFF. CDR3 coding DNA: TGTGCCAGTAGTATAGCTACACCGAGGGAGCTGTTTTTT.

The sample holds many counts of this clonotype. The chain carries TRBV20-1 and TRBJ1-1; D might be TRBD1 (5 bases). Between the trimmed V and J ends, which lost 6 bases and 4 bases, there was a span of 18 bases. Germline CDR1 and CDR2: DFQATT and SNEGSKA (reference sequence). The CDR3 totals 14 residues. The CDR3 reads CSANLQGTRTEAFF. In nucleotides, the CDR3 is TGCAGTGCCAACCTCCAGGGAACACGCACTGAAGCTTTCTTT.

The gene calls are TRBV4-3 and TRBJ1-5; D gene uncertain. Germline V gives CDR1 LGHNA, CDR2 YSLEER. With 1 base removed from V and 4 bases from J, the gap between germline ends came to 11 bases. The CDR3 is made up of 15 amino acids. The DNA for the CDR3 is TGCGCCAGCAGCCAAGGGTCAGGTTGGAATCAGCCCCAGCATTTT. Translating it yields CASSQGSGWNQPQHF.

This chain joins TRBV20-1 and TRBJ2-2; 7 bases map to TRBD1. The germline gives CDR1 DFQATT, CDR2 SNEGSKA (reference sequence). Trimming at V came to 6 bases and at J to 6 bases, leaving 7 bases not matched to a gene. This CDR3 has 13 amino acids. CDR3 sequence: CSALLTGSGELFF. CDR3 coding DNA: TGCAGTGCATTATTGACAGGGTCCGGGGAGCTGTTTTTT.

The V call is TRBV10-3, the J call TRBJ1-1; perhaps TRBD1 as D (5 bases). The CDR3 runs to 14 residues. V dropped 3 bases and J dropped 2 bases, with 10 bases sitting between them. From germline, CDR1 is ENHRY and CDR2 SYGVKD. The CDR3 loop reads CAISDRAGNTEAFF. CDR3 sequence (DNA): TGTGCCATCAGTGACAGGGCAGGAAACACTGAAGCTTTCTTT.

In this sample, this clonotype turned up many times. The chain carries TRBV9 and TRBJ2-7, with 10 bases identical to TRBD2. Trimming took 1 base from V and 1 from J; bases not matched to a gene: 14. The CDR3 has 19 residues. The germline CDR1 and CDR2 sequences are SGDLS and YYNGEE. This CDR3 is CASSVRTSGVSPGSYEQYF. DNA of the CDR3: TGTGCCAGCAGCGTAAGAACTAGCGGGGTGTCCCCTGGTTCCTACGAGCAGTACTTC. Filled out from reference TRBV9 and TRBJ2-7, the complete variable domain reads DSGVTQTPKHLITATGQRVTLRCSPRSGDLSVYWYQQSLDQGLQFLIQYYNGEERAKGNILERFSAQQFPDLHSELNLSSLELGDSALYFCASSVRTSGVSPGSYEQYFGPGTRLTVT.

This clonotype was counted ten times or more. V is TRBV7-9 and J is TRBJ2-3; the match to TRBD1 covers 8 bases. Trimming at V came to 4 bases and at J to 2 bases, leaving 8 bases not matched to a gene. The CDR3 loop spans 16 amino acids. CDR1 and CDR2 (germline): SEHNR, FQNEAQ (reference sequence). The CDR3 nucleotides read TGTGCCAGCAGCTCAGACAGGACAGGGAACACAGATACGCAGTATTTT. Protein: CASSSDRTGNTDTQYF.

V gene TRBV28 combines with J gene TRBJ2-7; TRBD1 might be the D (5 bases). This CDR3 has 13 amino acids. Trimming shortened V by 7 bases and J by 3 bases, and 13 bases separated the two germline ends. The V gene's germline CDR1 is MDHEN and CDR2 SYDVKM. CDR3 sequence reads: CASTLRQYYEQYF. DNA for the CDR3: TGTGCCAGCACCCTCCGACAGTACTACGAGCAGTACTTC. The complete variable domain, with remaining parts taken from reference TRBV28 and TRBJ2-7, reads DVKVTQSSRYLVKRTGEKVFLECVQDMDHENMFWYRQDPGLGLRLIYFSYDVKMKEKGDIPEGYSVSREKKERFSLILESASTNQTSMYLCASTLRQYYEQYFGPGTRLTVT.

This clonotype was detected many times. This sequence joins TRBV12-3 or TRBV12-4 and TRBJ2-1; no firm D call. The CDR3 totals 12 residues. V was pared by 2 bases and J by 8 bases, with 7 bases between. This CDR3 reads CASSLRSDEQFF. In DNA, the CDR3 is TGTGCCAGCAGTTTAAGGTCCGATGAGCAGTTCTTC.

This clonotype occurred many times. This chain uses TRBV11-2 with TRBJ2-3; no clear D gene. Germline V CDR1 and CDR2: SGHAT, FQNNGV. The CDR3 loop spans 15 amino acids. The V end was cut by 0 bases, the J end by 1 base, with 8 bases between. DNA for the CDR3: TGTGCCAGCAGCTTAGAACTTGACGGCACAGATACGCAGTATTTT. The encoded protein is CASSLELDGTDTQYF.

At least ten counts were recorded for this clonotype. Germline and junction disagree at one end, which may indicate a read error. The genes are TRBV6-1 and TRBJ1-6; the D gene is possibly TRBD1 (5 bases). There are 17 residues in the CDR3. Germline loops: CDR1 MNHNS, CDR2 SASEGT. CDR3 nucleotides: TGTGCCAGCAGGGAAGACAGTGCGAGCTCCTATAATTCACCCCTCCACTTT. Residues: CASREDSASSYNSPLHF.

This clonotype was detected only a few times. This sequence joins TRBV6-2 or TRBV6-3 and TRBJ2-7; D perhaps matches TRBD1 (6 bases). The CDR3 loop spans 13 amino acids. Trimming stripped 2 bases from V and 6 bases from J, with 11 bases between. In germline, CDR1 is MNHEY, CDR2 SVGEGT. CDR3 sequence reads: CASSYDTGSEQYF. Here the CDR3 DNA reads TGTGCCAGCAGTTACGATACAGGGTCCGAGCAGTACTTC.

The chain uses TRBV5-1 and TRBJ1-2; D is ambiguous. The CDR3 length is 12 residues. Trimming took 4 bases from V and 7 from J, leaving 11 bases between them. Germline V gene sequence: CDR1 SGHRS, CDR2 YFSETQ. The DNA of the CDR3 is TGCGCCAGCAGCCACCGCCGGACTGGCTACACCTTC. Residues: CASSHRRTGYTF.

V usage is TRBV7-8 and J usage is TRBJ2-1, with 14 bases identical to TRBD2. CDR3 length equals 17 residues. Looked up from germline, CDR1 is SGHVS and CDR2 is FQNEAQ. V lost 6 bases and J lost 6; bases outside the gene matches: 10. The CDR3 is CASRGRLAGGPGNEQFF. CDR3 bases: TGTGCCAGCAGGGGGAGACTAGCGGGAGGGCCTGGCAATGAGCAGTTCTTC.

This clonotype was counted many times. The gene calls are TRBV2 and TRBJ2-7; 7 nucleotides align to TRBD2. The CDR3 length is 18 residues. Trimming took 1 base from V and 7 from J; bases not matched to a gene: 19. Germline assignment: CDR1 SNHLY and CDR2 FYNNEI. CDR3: CASSEEPSGRRGLGEQYF. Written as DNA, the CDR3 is TGTGCCAGCAGTGAAGAGCCTAGCGGAAGACGGGGTCTGGGAGAGCAGTACTTC.